Below, one T cell receptor (beta chain) is given with its context. Its antigen is not known. The data belong to a study of spatial heterogeneity in lung cancer. Overall study context: Unique TCR and UMI combinations averaged more than ten appearances each in raw reads.

The V and J ends lost 1 base and 0 bases respectively, with 8 bases between them. The CDR3 has 15 residues. Specified time point: sample taken at primary tumor resection. Sequencing was performed on whole RNA extracted from tumor and nontumor lung tissue, or from frozen PBMC, and the material was left unsorted. TCRdb reanalysed the 5' RACE reads using MiXCR and keeps one entry per CDR3 protein. The table records more than 85,000 distinct CDR3 sequences, roughly 10% of them present only once. Whole-study findings and limits: Resection saw ubiquitous expanded tumor TCRs appear in blood more than follow-up did.

Specimen: PBMCs, collected at surgery. This receptor was taken from a male donor with early-stage non-small cell lung cancer. The V gene is TRBV12-3 or TRBV12-4, the J gene TRBJ2-3, with D possibly being TRBD1 (5 bases). Here the CDR3 DNA reads TGTGCCAGCAGTTTAGTGACAGTTAGCACAGATACGCAGTATTTT. Translated, it gives CASSLVTVSTDTQYF.